The 15 T cell receptor beta chains presented below share a single source sample, sequenced in a study of OX40 agonist ivuxolimab in advanced cancers. Assay used: immunoSEQ multiplex PCR; TCRdb lists only in-frame clones, some missing. Of about 24,000 clones in the sample, around 73% were seen once. The sample here was CD4+ or CD8+ T cells sorted from blood, taken in a trial of the OX40 agonist ivuxolimab. The receptors were gathered from an adult with an advanced solid tumor such as melanoma, head and neck, liver or kidney cancer.

The chain links TRBV13 to TRBJ2-1; the D is unclear. Between the trimmed V and J ends, which lost 4 bases and 6 bases, there was a span of 4 bases. The CDR3 runs to 11 residues. Germline assignment: CDR1 PRHDT and CDR2 FYEKMQ (reference sequence). Written as DNA, the CDR3 is TGTGCCAGCAGCTGGACCAATGAGCAGTTCTTC. This gives the protein CASSWTNEQFF.

This sequence joins TRBV14 and TRBJ1-6, with D unresolved. The length of the CDR3 is 17 residues. Per germline, CDR1 SGHDN and CDR2 FVKESK. Trimming took 2 bases from V and 8 from J, leaving 19 bases between them. CDR3 DNA sequence: TGTGCCAGCAGCCAATTGCCCCGGGCGCTAACCTATTCACCCCTCCACTTT. It specifies CASSQLPRALTYSPLHF. The whole variable domain, remainder taken from reference TRBV14 and TRBJ1-6, is EAGVTQFPSHSVIEKGQTVTLRCDPISGHDNLYWYRRVMGKEIKFLLHFVKESKQDESGMPNNRFLAERTGGTYSTLKVQPAELEDSGVYFCASSQLPRALTYSPLHFGNGTRLTVT.

The gene calls are TRBV19 and TRBJ1-5; TRBD1 agrees at 12 bases. CDR1 and CDR2 (germline): LNHDA, SQIVND (reference sequence). This CDR3 is built from 15 residues. With 6 bases clipped from V and 5 bases from J, the junction kept 5 bases outside the gene matches. The CDR3 coding sequence is TGTGCCAGTAGAGGGACAGGGGGCTCCGATCAGCCCCAGCATTTT. Amino acid sequence: CASRGTGGSDQPQHF.

The rearrangement joins TRBV5-1 to TRBJ1-1; no firm D call. Trimming removed 4 bases from V and 1 base from J, with 14 bases in between. Germline V gene sequence: CDR1 SGHRS, CDR2 YFSETQ. The CDR3 contains 15 residues. In DNA form, the CDR3 reads TGCGCCAGCAGCCGAAGGACGGAACAGAACACTGAAGCTTTCTTT. Encoded protein: CASSRRTEQNTEAFF.

The V call is TRBV27, the J call TRBJ2-7, with D possibly matching TRBD1 (5 bases). Trimming took 5 bases from V and 7 from J, leaving 21 bases between them. CDR3 length equals 15 residues. Germline-derived CDR1 and CDR2 are MNHEY and SMNVEV (reference sequence). Written as DNA, the CDR3 is TGTGCCAGCAGTCCCCGACAGTTACCCGGCCAGGAGCAGTACTTC. Protein: CASSPRQLPGQEQYF.

The chain combines TRBV9 with TRBJ2-7, with 9 bases fitting TRBD1. CDR1 and CDR2 (germline): SGDLS, YYNGEE. V lost 4 bases to trimming and J lost 3 bases; unmatched junction nucleotides: 5. This CDR3 is built from 14 residues. The CDR3 here is CASSSGQGIYEQYF. DNA of the CDR3: TGTGCCAGCAGCTCCGGACAGGGGATCTACGAGCAGTACTTC.

The rearrangement joins TRBV4-3 to TRBJ2-7, with 7 bases matching TRBD2. J was trimmed by 1 base and V by 0 bases; bases with no gene match: 3. The CDR3 has 15 amino acids. Germline V CDR1 and CDR2: LGHNA, YSLEER. For the CDR3, the DNA is TGCGCCAGCAGCCAAGATCAAGCGGGGTCCTACGAGCAGTACTTC. Protein sequence: CASSQDQAGSYEQYF.

The rearrangement joins TRBV7-2 to TRBJ1-6; D is possibly TRBD1 (5 bases). CDR1 is SGHTA and CDR2 is FQGNSA in the germline V gene. CDR3 length: 13 residues. The V gene lost 1 base and the J gene lost 10 bases, with 8 bases spanning the gap. CDR3 residues: CASSLENRSPLHF. CDR3 coding DNA: TGTGCCAGCAGCTTAGAGAACAGGTCACCCCTCCACTTT.

The rearrangement uses TRBV5-1 and TRBJ2-1, with 9 bases identical to TRBD2. Per germline, CDR1 SGHRS and CDR2 YFSETQ. V gave up 2 bases and J gave up 5 bases; unmatched junction bases: 8. There are 16 residues in the CDR3. The CDR3 DNA is TGCGCCAGCAGCTTCGGGCTGATAGCGGGAGACAATGAGCAGTTCTTC. Its translation is CASSFGLIAGDNEQFF.

This chain uses TRBV4-3 with TRBJ2-3; TRBD1 agrees at 9 bases. This CDR3 spans 15 amino acids. The germline V gene has CDR1 LGHNA and CDR2 YSLEER. The V segment lost 4 bases and the J segment 4 bases; nucleotides outside the gene matches: 6. CDR3 DNA sequence: TGCGCCAGCAGCCGAACACGGACAGGGGCAGATACGCAGTATTTT. Translation: CASSRTRTGADTQYF.

The rearrangement uses TRBV18 and TRBJ1-4; D ambiguous. Trimming took 3 bases from V and 8 from J, leaving 13 bases between them. Germline values: CDR1 KGHSH, CDR2 LQKENI. This CDR3 contains 14 residues. The CDR3 protein is CASSPYGGDEKLFF. CDR3 sequence (DNA): TGTGCCAGCTCACCTTATGGTGGCGACGAAAAACTGTTTTTT. The full variable domain, rest sourced from reference TRBV18 and TRBJ1-4, is NAGVMQNPRHLVRRRGQEARLRCSPMKGHSHVYWYRQLPEEGLKFMVYLQKENIIDESGMPKERFSAEFPKEGPSILRIQQVVRGDSAAYFCASSPYGGDEKLFFGSGTQLSVL.

The chain employs TRBV7-9 and TRBJ1-1; D may be TRBD1 (6 bases). Trimming took 6 bases from V and 1 from J, leaving 12 bases between them. This CDR3 has 14 amino acids. Germline assignment: CDR1 SEHNR and CDR2 FQNEAQ (reference sequence). This chain's CDR3 is CASRRGEGNTEAFF. The CDR3 bases are TGTGCCAGCAGGAGGGGGGAGGGGAACACTGAAGCTTTCTTT.

V and J are TRBV7-6 and TRBJ2-1; D not certain. The CDR3 contains 15 residues. Germline assignment: CDR1 SGHVS and CDR2 FNYEAQ. The V end was cut by 5 bases, the J end by 4 bases, with 15 bases between. CDR3 sequence (DNA): TGTGCCAGCAGCCTGACGACGGTAGGGTACAATGAGCAGTTCTTC. It codes for CASSLTTVGYNEQFF.

This chain links TRBV4-3 with TRBJ1-2, with D perhaps TRBD1 (5 bases). The CDR3 has 15 residues. Germline V gene sequence: CDR1 LGHNA, CDR2 YSLEER. Trimming left V 1 base short and J 5 bases short, with 14 bases between. CDR3 sequence (DNA): TGCGCCAGCAGCCAAGTCCTTGGGACTTCGTATGGCTACACCTTC. Its translation is CASSQVLGTSYGYTF.

This clone showed up just a few times. The rearrangement uses TRBV5-1 and TRBJ2-7; 11 bases map to TRBD2. This CDR3 region has 14 residues. Germline values: CDR1 SGHRS, CDR2 YFSETQ. V dropped 3 bases and J dropped 7; count of bases not matched to a gene: 6. CDR3 residues: CASSSGTSGLEQYF. The DNA for the CDR3 is TGCGCCAGCAGCTCCGGGACTAGCGGTCTAGAGCAGTACTTC.